This entry features one T cell receptor (beta chain) sequence. Its antigen is unidentified. The data were obtained in a study of T-cell memory formation after mild COVID-19. Study at large: TCR clusters mostly belonged to single donors.

Study-level points and caveats: Chiefly within CM and EM were the contracting CD4+ clones; CD8+ ones were within EMRA.

This CDR3 region has 15 residues. Trimming pared 1 base from V and 8 bases from J, leaving 15 bases between. CDR1 is LNHNV and CDR2 is YYDKDF in the germline V gene (reference sequence). 5'RACE, which relied on constant-segment primers, yielded TCR alpha and TCR beta cDNA libraries carrying sample barcodes and UMIs. TCRdb re-derived calls from the 5' RACE reads in MiXCR, one entry per CDR3 protein. The sample comprises 450,000 to 650,000 distinct CDR3 sequences, approximately 21% of which are singletons, and under 8.5% rests with the top ten. The chain couples TRBV15 to TRBJ2-1; D is possibly TRBD1 (5 bases). The receptor was derived from an adult woman who had mild COVID-19 (a few samples of this study predate the infection). Cell type and time point are not known. Sequencing was done on a sample of PBMCs or a T cell subset sorted from them (not recorded which). The DNA for the CDR3 is TGTGCCACCAGCAGAGGGCCAGGGTCGGGTTATGAGCAGTTCTTC. Translating gives CATSRGPGSGYEQFF. The full variable domain, with the rest looked up from reference TRBV15 and TRBJ2-1, is DAMVIQNPRYQVTQFGKPVTLSCSQTLNHNVMYWYQQKSSQAPKLLFHYYDKDFNNEADTPDNFQSRRPNTSFCFLDIRSPGLGDTAMYLCATSRGPGSGYEQFFGPGTRLTVL.